This is a list of T cell receptor beta chains from one sample in a study of T cell repertoires in cytomegalovirus infection. Their specific antigens are unknown. MiXCR, applied by TCRdb to the reads, yields one record per CDR3 protein. The sample carries approximately 590,000 distinct CDR3 sequences, over 35% recorded once. The sequenced sample was cultured PBMCs, obtained from culture after CMV antigen stimulation. Receptor source: a human donor in good health (CMV status not recorded). Some clones in this sample may be carry-over from other donors' samples. Both conserved end residues are part of each CDR3. A D gene is named only where the DNA matches it firmly. The size of a clone is reported for some rows only, either as once, few or many, or as a class for expanded clones.

clone size: NA
D gene: NA
CDR3 length: 15
V gene: TRBV18
J gene: TRBJ2-1
CDR3 DNA: TGTGCCAGCGTCTTCGGGACGGCCACTTACAATGAGCAGTTCTTC
CDR3 protein: CASVFGTATYNEQFF

clone size: NA
D gene: NA
CDR3 length: 15
V gene: TRBV6-1
J gene: TRBJ2-1
CDR3 DNA: TGTGCCAGCAGACCTGACCCGAGCTCCTACAATGAGCAGTTCTTC
CDR3 protein: CASRPDPSSYNEQFF

clone size: NA
D gene: NA
CDR3 length: 16
V gene: TRBV19
J gene: TRBJ1-1
CDR3 DNA: TGTGCCAGTAGTCTACTCGGGGGACGGCCGAACACTGAAGCTTTCTTT
CDR3 protein: CASSLLGGRPNTEAFF

clone size: NA
D gene: NA
CDR3 length: 15
V gene: TRBV28
J gene: TRBJ1-5
CDR3 DNA: TGTGCCAGCAGGTTACGGTGGGGCGGCAATCAGCCCCAGCATTTT
CDR3 protein: CASRLRWGGNQPQHF

clone size: few
D gene: NA
CDR3 length: 15
V gene: TRBV11-2
J gene: TRBJ2-1
CDR3 DNA: TGTGCCAGCAGCTTAGGAGTAGGGGTCTACAATGAGCAGTTCTTC
CDR3 protein: CASSLGVGVYNEQFF

clone size: NA
D gene: NA
CDR3 length: 17
V gene: TRBV7-9
J gene: TRBJ2-7
CDR3 DNA: TGTGCCAGCAGCTTAGGGAGACAGGTTGGCCCTTCCTACGAGCAGTACTTC
CDR3 protein: CASSLGRQVGPSYEQYF

clone size: NA
D gene: TRBD2
CDR3 length: 14
V gene: TRBV10-3
J gene: TRBJ2-5
CDR3 DNA: TGTGCCATCAGGCGGGGGACCGACCGGGAGACCCAGTACTTC
CDR3 protein: CAIRRGTDRETQYF

clone size: NA
D gene: TRBD2
CDR3 length: 16
V gene: TRBV7-6
J gene: TRBJ2-7
CDR3 DNA: TGTGCCAGCAGCACGCTAGCGGGAGGGCCCCCCTACGAGCAGTACTTC
CDR3 protein: CASSTLAGGPPYEQYF

clone size: NA
D gene: NA
CDR3 length: 13
V gene: TRBV6-6
J gene: TRBJ2-1
CDR3 DNA: TGTGCCAGCAGCGAGGTAGGGGGCAATGAGCAGTTCTTC
CDR3 protein: CASSEVGGNEQFF

clone size: NA
D gene: NA
CDR3 length: 13
V gene: TRBV12-3/TRBV12-4
J gene: TRBJ2-1
CDR3 DNA: TGTGCCAGTAGAATGGGCGGAGGCTATGAGCAGTTCTTC
CDR3 protein: CASRMGGGYEQFF

clone size: NA
D gene: NA
CDR3 length: 12
V gene: TRBV11-2
J gene: TRBJ2-1
CDR3 DNA: TGTGCCAGCAGATCAGGGTGGGATGAGCAGTTCTTC
CDR3 protein: CASRSGWDEQFF